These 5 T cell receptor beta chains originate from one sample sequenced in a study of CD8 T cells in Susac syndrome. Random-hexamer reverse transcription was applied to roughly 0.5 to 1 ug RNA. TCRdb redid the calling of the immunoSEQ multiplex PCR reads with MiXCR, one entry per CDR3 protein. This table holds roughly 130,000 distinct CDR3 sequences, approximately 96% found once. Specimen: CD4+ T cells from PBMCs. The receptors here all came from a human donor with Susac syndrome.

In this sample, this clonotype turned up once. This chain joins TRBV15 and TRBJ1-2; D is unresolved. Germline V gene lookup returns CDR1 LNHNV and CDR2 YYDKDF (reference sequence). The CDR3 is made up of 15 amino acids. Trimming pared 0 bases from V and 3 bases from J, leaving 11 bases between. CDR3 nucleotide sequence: TGTGCCACCAGCAGAGATCTTAAGGGTGACTATGGCTACACCTTC. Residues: CATSRDLKGDYGYTF.

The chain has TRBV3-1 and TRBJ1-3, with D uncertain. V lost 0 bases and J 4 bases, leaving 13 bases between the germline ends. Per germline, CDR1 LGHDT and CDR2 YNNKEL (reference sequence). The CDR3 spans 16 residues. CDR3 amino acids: CASSQDRRLPGNTIYF. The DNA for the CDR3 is TGTGCCAGCAGCCAAGATCGCAGGCTACCCGGAAACACCATATATTTT.

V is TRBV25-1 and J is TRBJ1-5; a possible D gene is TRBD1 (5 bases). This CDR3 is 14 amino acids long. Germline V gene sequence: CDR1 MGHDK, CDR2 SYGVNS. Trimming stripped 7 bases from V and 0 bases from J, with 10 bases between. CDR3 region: CASMGQGSNQPQHF. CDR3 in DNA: TGTGCCAGCATGGGGCAGGGTAGCAATCAGCCCCAGCATTTT.

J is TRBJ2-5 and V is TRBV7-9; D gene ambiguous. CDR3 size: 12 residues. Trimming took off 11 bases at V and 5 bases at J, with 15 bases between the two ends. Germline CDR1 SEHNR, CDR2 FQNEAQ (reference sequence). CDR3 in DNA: TGTGCCGGTGGGTTTTACGGGGAGACCCAGTACTTC. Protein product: CAGGFYGETQYF.

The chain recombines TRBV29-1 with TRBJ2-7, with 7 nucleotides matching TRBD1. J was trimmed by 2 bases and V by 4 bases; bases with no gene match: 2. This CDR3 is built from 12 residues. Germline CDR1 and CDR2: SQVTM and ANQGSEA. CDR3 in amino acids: CSVAGTAYEQYF. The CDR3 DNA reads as TGCAGCGTTGCCGGGACAGCCTACGAGCAGTACTTC.